This passage covers 21 T cell receptor beta chains from one sample sequenced in a study of identical twins (TCRdb year 2016). Receptor amplification or capture employed 5' RACE. For sequencing, an Illumina HiSeq 2000 was employed. The public reads were quality trimmed at Q25 with fastp and then assembled into clones with MiXCR by TCRdb, keeping productive beta chains. Each CDR3 protein gets just one entry, which takes the most common genes and DNA from the rows behind it. A total of hundreds of thousands of distinct CDR3 sequences appear in this sample, over 5% of them only once. The ten largest clones add up to roughly 1.8% of the sample. Material: naive T cells sorted from blood. What this sample's cell subset or site label stands for: cells isolated with a human naive T-cell isolation kit. The receptor set was obtained from a man between 18 and 29 years old in good health.

Many counts were recorded for this clonotype. This chain links TRBV5-1 with TRBJ2-3; TRBD1 matches 7 bases. CDR1 is SGHRS, CDR2 YFSETQ, per germline. J lost 4 bases, V lost 1 base, and 3 bases had no gene match. The CDR3 has 14 amino acids. CDR3: CASSLPQGADTQYF. CDR3 coding DNA: TGCGCCAGCAGCTTGCCTCAGGGGGCAGATACGCAGTATTTT.

The table lists this clonotype with many counts. The gene calls are TRBV10-3 and TRBJ2-7, with 11 nucleotides matching TRBD2. J gave up 4 bases and V 5 bases, and 4 bases lay outside the gene matches. This CDR3 is 14 amino acids long. CDR1 is ENHRY, CDR2 SYGVKD, per germline. The CDR3 nucleotides read TGTGCCATCAGTAGCCTAGCGGGAGGTTACGAGCAGTACTTC. It is translated as CAISSLAGGYEQYF.

This clonotype was seen a handful of times. V and J are TRBV12-3 or TRBV12-4 and TRBJ2-5; 9 nucleotides agree with TRBD1. The V gene end was trimmed by 6 bases and the J gene end by 5 bases; junction bases not matched to a gene: 10. The CDR3 extends over 15 amino acids. The CDR3 nucleotides are TGTGCCAGCAGCCCAGTGGGACAGGGAGGGGAGACCCAGTACTTC. This sequence encodes CASSPVGQGGETQYF.

At least ten counts were recorded for this clonotype. The chain employs TRBV6-1 and TRBJ2-7; 9 nucleotides align to TRBD2. V gave up 7 bases and J gave up 5 bases; unmatched junction bases: 6. CDR3 length equals 13 residues. Germline V gene lookup returns CDR1 MNHNS and CDR2 SASEGT. The CDR3 DNA reads TGTGCCAGCAAGCGGGGGGATGCTAACGAGCAGTACTTC. Protein: CASKRGDANEQYF.

There are many counts of this clonotype. This chain joins TRBV23-1 and TRBJ2-7; 9 nucleotides agree with TRBD1. TRBV23-1 carries the ORF label, with uncertain function. The CDR3 loop spans 16 amino acids. J lost 0 bases, V lost 1 base, and 4 bases had no gene match. Here the CDR3 DNA reads TGCGCCAGCAGTCAATTAGACAGGGGGATCTCCTACGAGCAGTACTTC. Its protein is CASSQLDRGISYEQYF.

The CDR3 DNA sequence: TGTGCCTGGAGTGGGGGGGGAGCGAATGAGCAGTTCTTC. It codes for CAWSGGGANEQFF. This chain uses TRBV30 with TRBJ2-1; 7 bases are shared with TRBD2. V dropped 1 base and J dropped 7; count of bases not matched to a gene: 4. Per germline, CDR1 GTSNPN and CDR2 SVGIG (reference sequence). The CDR3 has 13 amino acids.

This clonotype was seen a few times. The chain employs TRBV6-2 or TRBV6-3 and TRBJ1-2; TRBD1 is a possible D gene (5 bases). CDR1 and CDR2 from the germline V gene are MNHEY and SVGEGT. The germline V and J ends were trimmed by 4 bases and 8 bases, with 17 bases remaining between them. This CDR3 comprises 14 residues. CDR3: CASSFSPGGAGYTF. The CDR3 DNA sequence: TGTGCCAGCAGTTTCTCCCCCGGCGGGGCGGGCTACACCTTC.

This clonotype was observed at least ten times. The genes are TRBV24-1 and TRBJ2-5; 7 bases are shared with TRBD1. The V gene end was trimmed by 3 bases and the J gene end by 4 bases; junction bases not matched to a gene: 4. There are 14 residues in the CDR3. Germline values: CDR1 KGHDR, CDR2 SFDVKD. Written as DNA, the CDR3 is TGTGCCACCAGTGATCCCACAGGGGTAGAGACCCAGTACTTC. This codes for CATSDPTGVETQYF.

Ten or more counts support this clonotype. The chain uses TRBV10-3 and TRBJ2-1; 9 positions match TRBD2. CDR3 size: 16 residues. Germline V gene sequence: CDR1 ENHRY, CDR2 SYGVKD. V lost 6 bases, J lost 6 bases, and 12 bases stayed unmatched. The CDR3 loop reads CAIRPGGTSPPNEQFF. The CDR3 region has the DNA TGTGCCATCAGGCCGGGGGGGACTAGCCCACCCAATGAGCAGTTCTTC.

This clonotype was observed many times. The chain couples TRBV7-8 to TRBJ2-2; D is uncertain. Trimming left V 0 bases short and J 0 bases short, with 14 bases between. There are 18 residues in the CDR3. Germline CDR1 SGHVS, CDR2 FQNEAQ. The CDR3 sequence: CASSLARSKPSNTGELFF. As DNA, the CDR3 is TGTGCCAGCAGCTTAGCGCGGTCTAAACCATCGAACACCGGGGAGCTGTTTTTT.

This clonotype was picked up many times. In DNA form, the CDR3 reads TGCAGTGCTAGGACATTAGGGATAACTAATGAAAAACTGTTTTTT. Translated: CSARTLGITNEKLFF. The chain links TRBV20-1 to TRBJ1-4; D remains ambiguous. V lost 3 bases and J 1 base, leaving 12 bases between the germline ends. Per germline, CDR1 DFQATT and CDR2 SNEGSKA (reference sequence). The CDR3 loop spans 15 amino acids.

This clonotype showed up many times. The chain combines TRBV4-3 with TRBJ2-3; D ambiguous. This CDR3 region has 16 residues. Trimming stripped 4 bases from V and 2 bases from J, with 16 bases between. The germline V gene has CDR1 LGHNA and CDR2 YSLEER. CDR3 sequence (DNA): TGCGCCAGCAGCCTACACGCTAGACTTTCCACAGATACGCAGTATTTT. This encodes CASSLHARLSTDTQYF.

This clonotype has just a few counts. The chain combines TRBV19 with TRBJ2-1; perhaps TRBD1 as D (5 bases). The germline gives CDR1 LNHDA, CDR2 SQIVND (reference sequence). The ends were cut back, 3 bases at V and 6 bases at J, with 9 bases in the middle. The CDR3 has 13 amino acids. This CDR3 reads CASSMIQGNEQFF. The CDR3 DNA reads as TGTGCCAGTAGTATGATTCAGGGCAATGAGCAGTTCTTC.

This clonotype was counted many times. This chain joins TRBV27 and TRBJ2-2, with D possibly matching TRBD1 (6 bases). V was trimmed by 5 bases and J by 8 bases, leaving 15 bases between them. The V gene's germline CDR1 is MNHEY and CDR2 SMNVEV (reference sequence). CDR3 length equals 14 residues. The CDR3 nucleotides are TGTGCCAGCAGTACCGGGACACCGGGAGGGGAGCTGTTTTTT. It encodes CASSTGTPGGELFF.

This clonotype was recorded many times. The J gene is TRBJ2-7, the V gene TRBV5-1; 7 bases line up with TRBD2. Germline V gene sequence: CDR1 SGHRS, CDR2 YFSETQ. Trimming took 0 bases from V and 7 from J; bases not matched to a gene: 13. This CDR3 comprises 16 residues. The CDR3, as DNA: TGCGCCAGCAGCTTGGCCAGACTAGCTGACGCGAGGGAGCAGTACTTC. Its protein is CASSLARLADAREQYF. Drawing the rest from reference TRBV5-1 and TRBJ2-7, the complete variable domain is KAGVTQTPRYLIKTRGQQVTLSCSPISGHRSVSWYQQTPGQGLQFLFEYFSETQRNKGNFPGRFSGRQFSNSRSEMNVSTLELGDSALYLCASSLARLADAREQYFGPGTRLTVT.

The J gene is TRBJ1-5, the V gene TRBV28; no clear D. The V end lost 8 bases, the J end lost 5 bases, and 13 bases lay between the germline ends. CDR1 MDHEN and CDR2 SYDVKM come from the germline V gene. The CDR3 extends over 13 amino acids. The CDR3 sequence: CASFDTSYQPQHF. CDR3 coding DNA: TGTGCCAGCTTTGACACGAGCTATCAGCCCCAGCATTTT.

In regard to this clonotype: An end of the junction differs from the germline gene, which may be a read error. The J gene is TRBJ2-1, the V gene TRBV11-2; the D gene is possibly TRBD2 (6 bases). Germline CDR1 and CDR2: SGHAT and FQNNGV. The length of the CDR3 is 14 residues. The CDR3 sequence is CASSSLASCNEQFF. The DNA of the CDR3 is TGTGCCAGCAGCTCGCTAGCGTCCTGCAATGAGCAGTTCTTC.

This clonotype was observed many times. V usage is TRBV20-1 and J usage is TRBJ2-7; 7 bases line up with TRBD1. The CDR3 consists of 16 residues. Germline CDR1 is DFQATT and CDR2 is SNEGSKA (reference sequence). The V gene end was trimmed by 6 bases and the J gene end by 2 bases; junction bases not matched to a gene: 16. CDR3 protein: CSAERPNRGYAYEQYF. The CDR3 coding sequence is TGCAGTGCCGAGAGGCCGAACAGGGGATACGCCTACGAGCAGTACTTC.

The chain uses TRBV24-1 and TRBJ2-1; 10 nucleotides match TRBD2. J gave up 5 bases and V 10 bases, and 16 bases lay outside the gene matches. CDR3 length equals 17 residues. Germline CDR1 reads KGHDR; CDR2 reads SFDVKD. The DNA for the CDR3 is TGTGCCACGGAGGCAGAAGAACTAGCGGGAAGACACAATGAGCAGTTCTTC. This gives the protein CATEAEELAGRHNEQFF.

Only a few counts were recorded for this clonotype. This rearrangement joins TRBV5-1 to TRBJ2-2, with 9 nucleotides matching TRBD1. CDR1 is SGHRS, CDR2 YFSETQ, per germline. The CDR3 covers 15 residues. Trimming cost V 5 bases and J 4 bases; bases outside gene matches: 6. CDR3 coding DNA: TGCGCCAGCAGTTCGGACAGGGGAGGCACCGGGGAGCTGTTTTTT. Its protein is CASSSDRGGTGELFF.

This clonotype has a count of ten or more. The chain has TRBV20-1 and TRBJ1-5, with 7 bases identical to TRBD1. V gave up 6 bases and J gave up 2 bases; unmatched junction bases: 4. Per the germline V gene, CDR1 is DFQATT and CDR2 is SNEGSKA (reference sequence). The CDR3 is 13 amino acids. CDR3: CSAEDRGNQPQHF. The CDR3, as DNA: TGCAGTGCCGAAGACAGGGGCAATCAGCCCCAGCATTTT.